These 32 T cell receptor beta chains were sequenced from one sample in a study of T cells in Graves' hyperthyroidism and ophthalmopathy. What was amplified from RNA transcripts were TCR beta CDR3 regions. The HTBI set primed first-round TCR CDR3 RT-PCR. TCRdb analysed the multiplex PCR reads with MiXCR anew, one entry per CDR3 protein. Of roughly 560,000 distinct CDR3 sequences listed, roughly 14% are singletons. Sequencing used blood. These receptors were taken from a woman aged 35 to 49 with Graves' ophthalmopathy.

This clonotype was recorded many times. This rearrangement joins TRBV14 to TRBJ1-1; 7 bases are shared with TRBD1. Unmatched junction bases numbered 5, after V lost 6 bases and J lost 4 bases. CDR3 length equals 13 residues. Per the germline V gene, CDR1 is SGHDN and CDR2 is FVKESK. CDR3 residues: CASRYRGGTEAFF. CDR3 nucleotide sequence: TGTGCCAGCAGGTACAGGGGCGGCACTGAAGCTTTCTTT.

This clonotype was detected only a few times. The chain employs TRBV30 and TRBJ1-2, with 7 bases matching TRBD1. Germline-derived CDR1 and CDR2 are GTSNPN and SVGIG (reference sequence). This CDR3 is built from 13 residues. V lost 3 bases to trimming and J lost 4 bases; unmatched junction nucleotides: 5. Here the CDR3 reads CAWRPGGPYGYTF. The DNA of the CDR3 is TGTGCCTGGAGGCCAGGGGGGCCCTATGGCTACACCTTC.

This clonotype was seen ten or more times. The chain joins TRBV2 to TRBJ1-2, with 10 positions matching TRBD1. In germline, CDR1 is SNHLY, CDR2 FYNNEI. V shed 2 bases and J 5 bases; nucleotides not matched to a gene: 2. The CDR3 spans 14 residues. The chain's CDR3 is CASSERDRGYGYTF. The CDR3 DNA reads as TGTGCCAGCAGTGAAAGGGACAGGGGTTATGGCTACACCTTC. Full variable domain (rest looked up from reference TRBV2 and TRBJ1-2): EPEVTQTPSHQVTQMGQEVILRCVPISNHLYFYWYRQILGQKVEFLVSFYNNEISEKSEIFDDQFSVERPDGSNFTLKIRSTKLEDSAMYFCASSERDRGYGYTFGSGTRLTVV.

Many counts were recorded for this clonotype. In nucleotides, the CDR3 is TGTGCCATCAGTGAGTCCCCGACAGGGAGGTTCTATGGCTACACCTTC. Its translation: CAISESPTGRFYGYTF. The chain joins TRBV10-3 to TRBJ1-2; 7 bases agree with TRBD1. In germline, CDR1 is ENHRY, CDR2 SYGVKD. Trimming removed 0 bases from V and 4 bases from J; junction bases left unmatched: 8. The CDR3 is made up of 16 amino acids.

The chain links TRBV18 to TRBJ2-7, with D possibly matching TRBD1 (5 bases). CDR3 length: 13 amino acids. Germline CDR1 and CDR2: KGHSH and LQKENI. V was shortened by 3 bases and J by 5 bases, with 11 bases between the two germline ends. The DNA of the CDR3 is TGTGCCAGCTCACCCGGCAGGGCCAACGAGCAGTACTTC. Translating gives CASSPGRANEQYF.

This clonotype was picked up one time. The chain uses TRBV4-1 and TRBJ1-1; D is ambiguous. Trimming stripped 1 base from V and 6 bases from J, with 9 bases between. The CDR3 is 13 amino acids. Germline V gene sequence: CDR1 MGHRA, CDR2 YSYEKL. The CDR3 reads CASSQGGSPEAFF. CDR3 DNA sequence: TGCGCCAGCAGCCAAGGAGGGTCCCCTGAAGCTTTCTTT.

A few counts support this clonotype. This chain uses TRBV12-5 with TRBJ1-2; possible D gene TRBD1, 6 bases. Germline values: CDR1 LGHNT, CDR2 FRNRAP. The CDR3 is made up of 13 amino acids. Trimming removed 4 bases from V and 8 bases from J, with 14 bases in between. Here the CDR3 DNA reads TGTGCTAGTGGTTCTGGGGGGCTGGGCGGCTACACCTTC. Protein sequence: CASGSGGLGGYTF.

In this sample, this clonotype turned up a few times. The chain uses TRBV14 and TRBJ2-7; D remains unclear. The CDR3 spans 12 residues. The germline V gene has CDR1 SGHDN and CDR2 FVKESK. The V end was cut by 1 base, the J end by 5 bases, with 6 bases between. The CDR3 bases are TGTGCCAGCAGCCAAGGATGGAACGAGCAGTACTTC. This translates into CASSQGWNEQYF. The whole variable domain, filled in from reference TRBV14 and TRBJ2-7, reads EAGVTQFPSHSVIEKGQTVTLRCDPISGHDNLYWYRRVMGKEIKFLLHFVKESKQDESGMPNNRFLAERTGGTYSTLKVQPAELEDSGVYFCASSQGWNEQYFGPGTRLTVT.

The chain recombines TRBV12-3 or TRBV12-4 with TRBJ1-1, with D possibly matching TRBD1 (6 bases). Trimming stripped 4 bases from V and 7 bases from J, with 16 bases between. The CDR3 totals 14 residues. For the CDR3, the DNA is TGTGCCAGCAGTTGGGACACTACTTTTGGTGAAGCTTTCTTT. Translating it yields CASSWDTTFGEAFF.

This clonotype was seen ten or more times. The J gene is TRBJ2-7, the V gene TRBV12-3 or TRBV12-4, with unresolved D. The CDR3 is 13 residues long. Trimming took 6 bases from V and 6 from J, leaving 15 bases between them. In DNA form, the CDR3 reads TGTGCCAGCAGGAACGGGTACTGGGGCGAGCAGTACTTC. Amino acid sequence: CASRNGYWGEQYF.

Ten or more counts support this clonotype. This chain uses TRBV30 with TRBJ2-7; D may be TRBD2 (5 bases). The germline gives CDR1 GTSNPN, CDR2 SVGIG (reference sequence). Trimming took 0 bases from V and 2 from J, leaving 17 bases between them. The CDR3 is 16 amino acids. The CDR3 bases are TGTGCCTGGAGTGTAAATTTTGCGGGCAGAGCCTACGAGCAGTACTTC. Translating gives CAWSVNFAGRAYEQYF.

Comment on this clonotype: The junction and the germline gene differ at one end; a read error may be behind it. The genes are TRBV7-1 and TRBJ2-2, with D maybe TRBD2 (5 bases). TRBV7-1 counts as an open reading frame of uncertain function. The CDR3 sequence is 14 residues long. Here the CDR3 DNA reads TGTGCCAGCAGCTCCAGACGGTTCACCGGGGAGCCGTTTTTT. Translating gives CASSSRRFTGEPFF.

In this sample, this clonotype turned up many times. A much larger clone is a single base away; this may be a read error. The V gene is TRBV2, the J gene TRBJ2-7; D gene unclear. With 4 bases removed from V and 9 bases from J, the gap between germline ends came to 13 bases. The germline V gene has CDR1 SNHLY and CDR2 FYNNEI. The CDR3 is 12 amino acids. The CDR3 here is CASSVMGIGQYF. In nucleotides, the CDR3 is TGTGCCAGCAGTGTAATGGGGATTGGGCAGTACTTC.

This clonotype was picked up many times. For the CDR3, the DNA is TGTGCCAGCAGCCCTCAAACCGTCCACGAGCAGTACTTC. Residues: CASSPQTVHEQYF. The genes are TRBV11-2 and TRBJ2-7; D remains ambiguous. From germline, CDR1 is SGHAT and CDR2 FQNNGV. Trimming took off 5 bases at V and 5 bases at J, with 13 bases between the two ends. The CDR3 has 13 residues.

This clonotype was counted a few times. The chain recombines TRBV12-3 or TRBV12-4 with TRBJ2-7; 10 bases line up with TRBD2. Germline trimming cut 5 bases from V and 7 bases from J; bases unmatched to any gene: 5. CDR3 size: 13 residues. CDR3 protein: CASSTSGAGEQYF. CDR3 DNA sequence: TGTGCCAGCAGTACTAGCGGGGCGGGGGAGCAGTACTTC.

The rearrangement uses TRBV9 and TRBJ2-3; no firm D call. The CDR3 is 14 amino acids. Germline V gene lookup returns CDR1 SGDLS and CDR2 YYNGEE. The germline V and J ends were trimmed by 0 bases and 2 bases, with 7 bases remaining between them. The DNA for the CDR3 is TGTGCCAGCAGCGTAGCTTCGTCCACAGATACGCAGTATTTT. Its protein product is CASSVASSTDTQYF.

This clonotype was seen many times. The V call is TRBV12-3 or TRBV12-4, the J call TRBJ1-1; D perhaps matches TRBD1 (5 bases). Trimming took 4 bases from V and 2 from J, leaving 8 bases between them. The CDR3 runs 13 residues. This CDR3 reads CASSWGDNTEAFF. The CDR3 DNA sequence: TGTGCCAGCAGTTGGGGGGATAACACTGAAGCTTTCTTT.

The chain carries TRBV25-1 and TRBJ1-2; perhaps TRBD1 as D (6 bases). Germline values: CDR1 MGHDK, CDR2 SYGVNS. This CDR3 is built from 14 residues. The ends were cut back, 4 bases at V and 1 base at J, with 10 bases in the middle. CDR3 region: CASSAGTFNYGYTF. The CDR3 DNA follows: TGTGCCAGCAGTGCCGGGACATTTAACTATGGCTACACCTTC.

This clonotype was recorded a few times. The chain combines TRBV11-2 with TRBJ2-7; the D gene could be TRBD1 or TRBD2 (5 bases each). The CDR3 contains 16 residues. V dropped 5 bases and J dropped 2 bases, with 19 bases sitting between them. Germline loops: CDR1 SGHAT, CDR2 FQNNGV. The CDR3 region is CASSNRVGGLTYEQYF. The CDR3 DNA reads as TGTGCCAGCAGCAATAGAGTTGGGGGTCTGACCTACGAGCAGTACTTC.

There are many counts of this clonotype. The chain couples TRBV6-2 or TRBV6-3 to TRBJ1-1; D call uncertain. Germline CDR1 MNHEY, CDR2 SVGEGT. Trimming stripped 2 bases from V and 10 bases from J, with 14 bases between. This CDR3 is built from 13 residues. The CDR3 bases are TGTGCCAGCAGTTACGAAGAATCGTGGGGAGCTTTCTTT. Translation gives CASSYEESWGAFF.

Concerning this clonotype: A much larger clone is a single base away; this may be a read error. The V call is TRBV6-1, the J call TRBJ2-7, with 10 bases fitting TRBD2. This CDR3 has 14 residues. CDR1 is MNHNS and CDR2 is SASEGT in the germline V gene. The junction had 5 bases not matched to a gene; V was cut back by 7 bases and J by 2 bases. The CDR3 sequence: CASILAGGAYEQYF. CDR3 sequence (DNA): TGTGCCAGCATCTTAGCGGGGGGAGCCTACGAGCAGTACTTC.

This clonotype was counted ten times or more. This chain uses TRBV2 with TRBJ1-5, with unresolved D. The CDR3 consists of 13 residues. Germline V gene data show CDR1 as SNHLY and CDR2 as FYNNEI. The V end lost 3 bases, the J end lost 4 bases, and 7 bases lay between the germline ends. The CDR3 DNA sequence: TGTGCCAGCAGTGATTCCCGAAATCAGCCCCAGCATTTT. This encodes CASSDSRNQPQHF.

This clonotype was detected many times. CDR3: CASSDGLLGGYEQYF. CDR3 in DNA: TGTGCCAGCAGCGACGGACTCCTTGGGGGTTACGAGCAGTACTTC. The chain combines TRBV9 with TRBJ2-7; D is perhaps TRBD1 or TRBD2 (5 bases each). This CDR3 is built from 15 residues. V gave up 3 bases and J gave up 4 bases, with 17 bases separating them. CDR1 and CDR2 from the germline V gene are SGDLS and YYNGEE.

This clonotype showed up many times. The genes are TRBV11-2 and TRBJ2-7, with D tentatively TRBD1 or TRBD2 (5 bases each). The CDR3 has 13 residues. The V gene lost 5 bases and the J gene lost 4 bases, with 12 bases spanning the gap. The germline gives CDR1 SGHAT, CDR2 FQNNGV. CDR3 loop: CASSILGEYEQYF. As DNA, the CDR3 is TGTGCCAGCAGCATACTAGGGGAATACGAGCAGTACTTC.

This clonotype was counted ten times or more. The CDR3 loop is CASSQGLAGGGAEQYF. CDR3 DNA sequence: TGTGCCAGCAGTCAGGGACTAGCGGGAGGAGGGGCCGAGCAGTACTTC. J is TRBJ2-7 and V is TRBV28; TRBD2 matches at 15 bases. This CDR3 contains 16 residues. V lost 5 bases, J lost 6 bases, and 8 bases stayed unmatched. Germline V gene sequence: CDR1 MDHEN, CDR2 SYDVKM.

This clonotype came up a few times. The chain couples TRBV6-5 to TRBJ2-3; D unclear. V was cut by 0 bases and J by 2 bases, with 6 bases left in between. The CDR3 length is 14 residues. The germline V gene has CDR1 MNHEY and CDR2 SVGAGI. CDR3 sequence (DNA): TGTGCCAGCAGTTACTCCCTAGTCACAGATACGCAGTATTTT. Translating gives CASSYSLVTDTQYF.

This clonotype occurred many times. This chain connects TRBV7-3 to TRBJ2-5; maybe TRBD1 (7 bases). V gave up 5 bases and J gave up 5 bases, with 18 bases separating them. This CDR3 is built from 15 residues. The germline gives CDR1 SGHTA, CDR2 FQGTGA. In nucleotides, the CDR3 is TGTGCCAGCAGCCCGACGGCAGGGGGGTGGGAGACCCAGTACTTC. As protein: CASSPTAGGWETQYF. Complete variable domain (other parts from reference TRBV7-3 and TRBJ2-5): GAGVSQTPSNKVTEKGKYVELRCDPISGHTALYWYRQSLGQGPEFLIYFQGTGAADDSGLPNDRFFAVRPEGSVSTLKIQRTERGDSAVYLCASSPTAGGWETQYFGPGTRLLVL.

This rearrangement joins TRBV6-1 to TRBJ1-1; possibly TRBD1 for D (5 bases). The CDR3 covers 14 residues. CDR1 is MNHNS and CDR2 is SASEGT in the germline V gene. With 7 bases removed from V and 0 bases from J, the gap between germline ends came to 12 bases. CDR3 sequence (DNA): TGTGCCAGCACCGAGGGGCCCCTGAACACTGAAGCTTTCTTT. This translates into CASTEGPLNTEAFF.

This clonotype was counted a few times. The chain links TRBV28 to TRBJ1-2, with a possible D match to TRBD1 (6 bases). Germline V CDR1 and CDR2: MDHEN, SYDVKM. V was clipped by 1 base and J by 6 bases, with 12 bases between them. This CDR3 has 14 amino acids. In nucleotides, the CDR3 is TGTGCCAGCAGTTTATCGGCAGGGGTGAATGGCTACACCTTC. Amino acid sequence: CASSLSAGVNGYTF.

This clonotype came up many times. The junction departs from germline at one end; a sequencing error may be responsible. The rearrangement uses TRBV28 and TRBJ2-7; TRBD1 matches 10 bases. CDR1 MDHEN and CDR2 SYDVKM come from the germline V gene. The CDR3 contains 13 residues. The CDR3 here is CTAGETGGNEQYF. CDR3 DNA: TGCACAGCAGGGGAGACAGGGGGCAACGAGCAGTACTTC.

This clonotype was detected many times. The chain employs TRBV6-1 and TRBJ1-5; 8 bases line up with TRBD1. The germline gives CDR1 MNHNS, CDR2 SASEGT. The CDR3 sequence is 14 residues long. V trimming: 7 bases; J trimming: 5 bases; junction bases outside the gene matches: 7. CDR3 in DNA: TGTGCCAGCAATGACAGGGGAGAGGATCAGCCCCAGCATTTT. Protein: CASNDRGEDQPQHF.

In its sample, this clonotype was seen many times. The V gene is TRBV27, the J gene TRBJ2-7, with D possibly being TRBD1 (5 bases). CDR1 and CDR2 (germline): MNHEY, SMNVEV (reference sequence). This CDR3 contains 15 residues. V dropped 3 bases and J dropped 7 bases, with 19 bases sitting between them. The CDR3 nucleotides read TGTGCCAGCAGTTTGACAGAAGGGGCCCTAGGAGAGCAGTACTTC. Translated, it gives CASSLTEGALGEQYF.